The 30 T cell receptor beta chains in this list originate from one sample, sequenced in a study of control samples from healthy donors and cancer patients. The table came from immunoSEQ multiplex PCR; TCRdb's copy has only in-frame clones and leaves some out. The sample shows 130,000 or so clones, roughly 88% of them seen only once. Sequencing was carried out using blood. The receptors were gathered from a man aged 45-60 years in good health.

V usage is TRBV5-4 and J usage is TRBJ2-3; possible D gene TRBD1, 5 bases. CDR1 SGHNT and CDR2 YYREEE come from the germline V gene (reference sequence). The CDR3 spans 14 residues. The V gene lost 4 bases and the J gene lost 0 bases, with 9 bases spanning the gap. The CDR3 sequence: CASSHRISTDTQYF. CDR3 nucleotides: TGTGCCAGCAGCCACAGGATTAGCACAGATACGCAGTATTTT.

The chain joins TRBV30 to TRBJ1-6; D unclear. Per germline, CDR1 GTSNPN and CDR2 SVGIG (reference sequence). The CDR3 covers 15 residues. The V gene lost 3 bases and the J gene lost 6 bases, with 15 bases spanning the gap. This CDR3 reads CAWSGRTRFNSPLHF. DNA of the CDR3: TGTGCCTGGAGCGGCAGGACCAGATTTAATTCACCCCTCCACTTT.

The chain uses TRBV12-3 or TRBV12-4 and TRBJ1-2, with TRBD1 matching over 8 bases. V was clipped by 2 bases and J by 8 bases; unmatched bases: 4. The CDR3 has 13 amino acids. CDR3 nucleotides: TGTGCCAGCAGTTTAAGGACAGGGCCGGGCTACACCTTC. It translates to CASSLRTGPGYTF.

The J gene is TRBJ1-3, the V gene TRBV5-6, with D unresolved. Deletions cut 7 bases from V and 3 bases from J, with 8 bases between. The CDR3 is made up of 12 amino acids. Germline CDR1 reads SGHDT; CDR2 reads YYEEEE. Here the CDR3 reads CASGPGGNTIYF. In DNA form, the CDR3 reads TGTGCCAGCGGCCCAGGTGGAAACACCATATATTTT.

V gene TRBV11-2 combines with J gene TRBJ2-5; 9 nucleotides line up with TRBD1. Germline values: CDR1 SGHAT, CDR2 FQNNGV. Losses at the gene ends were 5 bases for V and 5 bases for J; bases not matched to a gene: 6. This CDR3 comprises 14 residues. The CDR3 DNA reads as TGTGCCAGCAGCCGGACAGGGGCGGGCGAGACCCAGTACTTC. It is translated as CASSRTGAGETQYF.

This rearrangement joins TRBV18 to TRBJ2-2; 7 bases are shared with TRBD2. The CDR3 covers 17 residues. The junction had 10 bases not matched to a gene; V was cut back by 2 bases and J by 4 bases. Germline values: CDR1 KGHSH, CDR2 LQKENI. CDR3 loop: CASSPTSGGGSTGELFF. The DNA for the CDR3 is TGTGCCAGCTCACCAACCTCTGGCGGGGGAAGCACCGGGGAGCTGTTTTTT.

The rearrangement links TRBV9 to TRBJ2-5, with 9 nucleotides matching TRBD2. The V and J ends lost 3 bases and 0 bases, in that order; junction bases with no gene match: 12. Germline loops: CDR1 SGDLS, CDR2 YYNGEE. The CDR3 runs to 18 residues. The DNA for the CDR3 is TGTGCCAGCAGCGAGACGGCTAGCGGGGACACGTACCAAGAGACCCAGTACTTC. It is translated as CASSETASGDTYQETQYF.

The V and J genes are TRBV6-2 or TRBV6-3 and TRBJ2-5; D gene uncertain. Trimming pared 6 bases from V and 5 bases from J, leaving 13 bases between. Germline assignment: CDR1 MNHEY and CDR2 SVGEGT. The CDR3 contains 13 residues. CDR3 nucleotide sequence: TGTGCCAGCAGCCCCTGGATACGGGAGACCCAGTACTTC. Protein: CASSPWIRETQYF.

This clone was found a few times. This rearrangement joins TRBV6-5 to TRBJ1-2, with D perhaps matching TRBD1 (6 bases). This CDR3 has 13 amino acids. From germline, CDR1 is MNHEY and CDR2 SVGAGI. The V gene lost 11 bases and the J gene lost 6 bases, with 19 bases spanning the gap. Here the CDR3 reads CACKETGLNGYTF. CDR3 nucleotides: TGTGCCTGCAAAGAGACAGGTTTGAATGGCTACACCTTC.

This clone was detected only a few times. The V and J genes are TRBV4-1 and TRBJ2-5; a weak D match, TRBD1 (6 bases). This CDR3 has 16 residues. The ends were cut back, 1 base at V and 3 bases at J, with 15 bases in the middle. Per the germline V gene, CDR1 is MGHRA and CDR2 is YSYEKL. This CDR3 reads CASSQVSMGAKETQYF. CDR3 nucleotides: TGCGCCAGCAGCCAAGTCTCTATGGGGGCCAAAGAGACCCAGTACTTC.

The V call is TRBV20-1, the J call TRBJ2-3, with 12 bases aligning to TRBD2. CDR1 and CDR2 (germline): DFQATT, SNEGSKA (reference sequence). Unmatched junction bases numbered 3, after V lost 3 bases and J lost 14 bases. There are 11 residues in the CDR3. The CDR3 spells CSARGTSGWYF. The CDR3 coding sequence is TGCAGTGCTAGGGGGACTAGCGGGTGGTATTTT.

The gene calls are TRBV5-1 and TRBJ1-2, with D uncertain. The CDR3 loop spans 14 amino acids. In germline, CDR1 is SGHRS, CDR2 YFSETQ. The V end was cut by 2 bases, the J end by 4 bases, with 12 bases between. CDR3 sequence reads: CASSFPGSSYGYTF. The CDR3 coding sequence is TGCGCCAGCAGCTTCCCCGGGTCCTCCTATGGCTACACCTTC.

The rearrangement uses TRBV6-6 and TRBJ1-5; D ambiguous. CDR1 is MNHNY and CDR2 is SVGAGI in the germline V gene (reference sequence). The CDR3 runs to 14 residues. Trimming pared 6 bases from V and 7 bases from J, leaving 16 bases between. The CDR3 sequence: CASSRPGGSQPQHF. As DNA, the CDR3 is TGTGCCAGCAGCCGTCCGGGAGGGTCCCAGCCCCAGCATTTT.

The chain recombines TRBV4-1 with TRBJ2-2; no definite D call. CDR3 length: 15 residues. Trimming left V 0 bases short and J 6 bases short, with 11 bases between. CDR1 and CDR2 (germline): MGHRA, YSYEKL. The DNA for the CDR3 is TGCGCCAGCAGCCAAGACCCAGGTTTCCCCGGGGAGCTGTTTTTT. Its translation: CASSQDPGFPGELFF.

CDR3 coding DNA: TGTGCCACCAGTGATTCGGGACTTGACACCGGGGAGCTGTTTTTT. It encodes CATSDSGLDTGELFF. The genes are TRBV24-1 and TRBJ2-2, with TRBD2 as a possible D gene (6 bases). Between the trimmed V and J ends, which lost 2 bases and 3 bases, there was a span of 9 bases. Germline values: CDR1 KGHDR, CDR2 SFDVKD. CDR3 length: 15 amino acids.

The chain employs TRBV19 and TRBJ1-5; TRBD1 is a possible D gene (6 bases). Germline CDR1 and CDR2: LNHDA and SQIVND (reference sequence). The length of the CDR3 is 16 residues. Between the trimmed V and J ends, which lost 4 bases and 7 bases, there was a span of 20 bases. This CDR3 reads CASSSHRARSSQPQHF. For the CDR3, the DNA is TGTGCCAGTAGTAGCCACAGGGCTCGTTCTTCCCAGCCCCAGCATTTT.

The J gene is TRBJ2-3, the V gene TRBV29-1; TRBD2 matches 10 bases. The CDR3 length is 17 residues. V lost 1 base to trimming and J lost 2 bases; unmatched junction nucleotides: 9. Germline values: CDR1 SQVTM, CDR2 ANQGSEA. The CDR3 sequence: CSVEVRSGGDFTDTQYF. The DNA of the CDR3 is TGCAGCGTTGAAGTGAGAAGCGGGGGGGATTTCACAGATACGCAGTATTTT.

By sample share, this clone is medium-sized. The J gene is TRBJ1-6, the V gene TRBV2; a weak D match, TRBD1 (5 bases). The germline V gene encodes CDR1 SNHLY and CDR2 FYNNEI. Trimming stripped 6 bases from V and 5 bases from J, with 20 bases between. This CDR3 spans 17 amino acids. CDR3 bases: TGTGCCAGCAGCGCCGCCGGGGGGGTCAGTCATAATTCACCCCTCCACTTT. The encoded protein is CASSAAGGVSHNSPLHF.

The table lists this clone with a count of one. The CDR3 nucleotides read TGTGCCAGTAGTATAGGAGGGCAGCCCCAGCATTTT. It translates to CASSIGGQPQHF. V gene TRBV19 combines with J gene TRBJ1-5; D ambiguous. This CDR3 has 12 residues. V was clipped by 1 base and J by 7 bases, with 5 bases between them. CDR1 and CDR2 (germline): LNHDA, SQIVND (reference sequence).

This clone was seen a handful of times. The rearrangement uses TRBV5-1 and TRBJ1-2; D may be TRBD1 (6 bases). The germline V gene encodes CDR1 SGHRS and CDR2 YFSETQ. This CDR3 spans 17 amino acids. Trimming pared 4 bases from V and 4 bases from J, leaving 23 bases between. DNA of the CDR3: TGCGCCAGCAGCCCGAGCTTGGACAGAGGACTACTCTATGGCTACACCTTC. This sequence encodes CASSPSLDRGLLYGYTF. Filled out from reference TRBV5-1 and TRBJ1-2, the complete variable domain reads KAGVTQTPRYLIKTRGQQVTLSCSPISGHRSVSWYQQTPGQGLQFLFEYFSETQRNKGNFPGRFSGRQFSNSRSEMNVSTLELGDSALYLCASSPSLDRGLLYGYTFGSGTRLTVV.

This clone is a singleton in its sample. CDR3 region: CASTSYSDSTEAFF. The CDR3 coding sequence is TGTGCCAGTACATCCTACTCTGACAGCACTGAAGCTTTCTTT. The chain is built from TRBV19 and TRBJ1-1, with a possible D match to TRBD1 (5 bases). Germline V CDR1 and CDR2: LNHDA, SQIVND (reference sequence). This CDR3 spans 14 amino acids. Trimming cost V 7 bases and J 4 bases, with 16 bases left between them.

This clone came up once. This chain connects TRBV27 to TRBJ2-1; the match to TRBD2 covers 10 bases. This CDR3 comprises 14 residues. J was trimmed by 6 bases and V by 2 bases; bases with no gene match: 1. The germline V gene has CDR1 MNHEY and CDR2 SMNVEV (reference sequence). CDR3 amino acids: CASSLRLAGNEQFF. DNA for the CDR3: TGTGCCAGCAGTTTAAGACTAGCGGGCAATGAGCAGTTCTTC.

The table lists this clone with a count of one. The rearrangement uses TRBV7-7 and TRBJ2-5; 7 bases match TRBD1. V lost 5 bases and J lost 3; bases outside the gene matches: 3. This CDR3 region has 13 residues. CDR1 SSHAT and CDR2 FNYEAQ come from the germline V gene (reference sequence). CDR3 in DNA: TGTGCCAGCAGCACAGGGGCCAAAGAGACCCAGTACTTC. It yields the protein CASSTGAKETQYF.

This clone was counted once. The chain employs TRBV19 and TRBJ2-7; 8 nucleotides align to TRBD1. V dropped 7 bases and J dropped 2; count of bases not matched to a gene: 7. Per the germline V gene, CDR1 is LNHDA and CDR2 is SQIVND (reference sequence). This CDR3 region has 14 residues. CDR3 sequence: CASTEWDRPYEQYF. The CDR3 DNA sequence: TGTGCCAGTACCGAGTGGGACAGGCCCTACGAGCAGTACTTC.

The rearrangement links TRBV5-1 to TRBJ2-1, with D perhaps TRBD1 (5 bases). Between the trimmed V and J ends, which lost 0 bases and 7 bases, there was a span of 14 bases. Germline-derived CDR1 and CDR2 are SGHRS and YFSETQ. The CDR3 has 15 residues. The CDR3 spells CASSLEGATANEQFF. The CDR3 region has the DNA TGCGCCAGCAGCTTGGAAGGGGCTACCGCTAATGAGCAGTTCTTC.

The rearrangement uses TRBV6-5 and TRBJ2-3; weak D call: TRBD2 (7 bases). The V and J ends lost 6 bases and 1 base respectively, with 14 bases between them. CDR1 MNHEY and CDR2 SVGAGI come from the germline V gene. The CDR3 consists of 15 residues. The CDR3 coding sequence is TGTGCCAGCAGACGTCACGGGGGGCGCACAGATACGCAGTATTTT. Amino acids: CASRRHGGRTDTQYF.

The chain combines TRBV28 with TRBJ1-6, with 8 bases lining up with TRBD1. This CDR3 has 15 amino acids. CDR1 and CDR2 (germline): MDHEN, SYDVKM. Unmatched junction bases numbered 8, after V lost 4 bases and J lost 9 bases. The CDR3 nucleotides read TGTGCCAGCAGTTCGGGACAGGCCTCGGGTTCACCCCTCCACTTT. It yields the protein CASSSGQASGSPLHF.

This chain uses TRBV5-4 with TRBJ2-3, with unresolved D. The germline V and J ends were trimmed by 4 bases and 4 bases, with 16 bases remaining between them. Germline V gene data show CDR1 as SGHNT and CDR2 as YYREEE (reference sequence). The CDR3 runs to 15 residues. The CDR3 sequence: CASSANKVTSDTQYF. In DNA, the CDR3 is TGTGCCAGCAGCGCGAACAAGGTCACATCAGATACGCAGTATTTT.

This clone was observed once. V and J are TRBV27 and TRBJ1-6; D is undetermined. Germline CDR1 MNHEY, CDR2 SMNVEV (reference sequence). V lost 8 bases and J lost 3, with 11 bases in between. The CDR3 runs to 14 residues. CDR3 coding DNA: TGTGCCAGCCATTTAGGAGACTATAATTCACCCCTCCACTTT. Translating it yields CASHLGDYNSPLHF.

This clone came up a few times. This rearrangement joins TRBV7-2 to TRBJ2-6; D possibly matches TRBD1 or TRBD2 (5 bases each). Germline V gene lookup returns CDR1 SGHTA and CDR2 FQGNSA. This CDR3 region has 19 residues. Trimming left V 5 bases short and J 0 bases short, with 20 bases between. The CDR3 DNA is TGTGCCAGCAGCCCTACCCGGGACCGAGCGACCTCTGGGGCCAACGTCCTGACTTTC. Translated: CASSPTRDRATSGANVLTF. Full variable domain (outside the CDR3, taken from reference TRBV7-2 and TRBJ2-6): GAGVSQSPSNKVTEKGKDVELRCDPISGHTALYWYRQSLGQGLEFLIYFQGNSAPDKSGLPSDRFSAERTGGSVSTLTIQRTQQEDSAVYLCASSPTRDRATSGANVLTFGAGSRLTVL.